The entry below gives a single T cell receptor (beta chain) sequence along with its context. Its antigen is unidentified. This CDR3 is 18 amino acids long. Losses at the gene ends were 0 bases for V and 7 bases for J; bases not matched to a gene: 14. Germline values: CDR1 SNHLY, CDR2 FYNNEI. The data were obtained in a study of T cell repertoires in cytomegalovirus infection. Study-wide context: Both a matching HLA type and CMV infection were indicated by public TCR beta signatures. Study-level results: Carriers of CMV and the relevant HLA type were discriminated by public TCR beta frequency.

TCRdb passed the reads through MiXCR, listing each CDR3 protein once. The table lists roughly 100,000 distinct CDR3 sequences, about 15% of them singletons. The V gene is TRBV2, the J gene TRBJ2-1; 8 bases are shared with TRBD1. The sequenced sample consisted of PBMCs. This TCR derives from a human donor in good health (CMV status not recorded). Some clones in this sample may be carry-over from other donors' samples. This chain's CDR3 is CASSEAGQGAGARNEQFF. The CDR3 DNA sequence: TGTGCCAGCAGTGAAGCCGGGCAGGGGGCAGGGGCGCGAAATGAGCAGTTCTTC.